This paragraph reports one T cell receptor (beta chain). This sample is drawn from a study of shared clonotypes between healthy human individuals. Profiled with immunoSEQ multiplex PCR; TCRdb holds only in-frame clones, not every one. The sample holds 1.5 million to 1.9 million clones, around 98% seen once. V was pared by 8 bases and J by 6 bases, with 12 bases of the junction left unmatched. CDR1 SGHVS and CDR2 FQNEAQ come from the germline V gene. This CDR3 region has 15 residues. The clonotype comes from a man aged 25 to 40 in good health. The chain is built from TRBV7-8 and TRBJ1-5, with 8 bases lining up with TRBD1. Sequenced: naive CD4+ T cells sorted from blood. Documented subset: CD45RA+ positively selected. This chain's CDR3 is CASQAMGTGSQPQHF. The CDR3 region has the DNA TGTGCCAGCCAAGCCATGGGGACAGGCAGTCAGCCCCAGCATTTT. The full variable domain, with the rest looked up from reference TRBV7-8 and TRBJ1-5, is GAGVSQSPRYKVAKRGQDVALRCDPISGHVSLFWYQQALGQGPEFLTYFQNEAQLDKSGLPSDRFFAERPEGSVSTLKIQRTQQEDSAVYLCASQAMGTGSQPQHFGDGTRLSIL.